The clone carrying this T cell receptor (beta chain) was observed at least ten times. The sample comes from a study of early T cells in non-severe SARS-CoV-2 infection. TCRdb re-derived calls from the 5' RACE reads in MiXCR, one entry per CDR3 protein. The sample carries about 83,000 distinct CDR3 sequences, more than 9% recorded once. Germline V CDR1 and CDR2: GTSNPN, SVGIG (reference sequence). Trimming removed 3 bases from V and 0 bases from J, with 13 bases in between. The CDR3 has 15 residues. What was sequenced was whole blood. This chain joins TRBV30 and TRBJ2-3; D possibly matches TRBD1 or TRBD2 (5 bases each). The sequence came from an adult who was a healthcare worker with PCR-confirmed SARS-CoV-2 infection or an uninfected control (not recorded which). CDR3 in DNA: TGTGCCTGGAGGGGCGGGCAGGGAAGCACAGATACGCAGTATTTT. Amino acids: CAWRGGQGSTDTQYF.